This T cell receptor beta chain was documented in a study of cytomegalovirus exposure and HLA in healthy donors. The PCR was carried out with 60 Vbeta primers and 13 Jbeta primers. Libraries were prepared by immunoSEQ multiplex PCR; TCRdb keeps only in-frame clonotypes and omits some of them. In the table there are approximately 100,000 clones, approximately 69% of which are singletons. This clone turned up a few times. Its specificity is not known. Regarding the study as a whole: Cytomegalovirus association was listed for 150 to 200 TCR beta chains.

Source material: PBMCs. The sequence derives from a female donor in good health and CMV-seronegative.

For the CDR3, the DNA is TGTGCCAGCAGCGGCGACAGGGAAGGGCAAGAGACCCAGTACTTC. Protein sequence: CASSGDREGQETQYF. The chain couples TRBV14 to TRBJ2-5, with 7 bases lining up with TRBD1. Per the germline V gene, CDR1 is SGHDN and CDR2 is FVKESK. The CDR3 length is 15 residues. Germline trimming cut 5 bases from V and 2 bases from J; bases unmatched to any gene: 8.